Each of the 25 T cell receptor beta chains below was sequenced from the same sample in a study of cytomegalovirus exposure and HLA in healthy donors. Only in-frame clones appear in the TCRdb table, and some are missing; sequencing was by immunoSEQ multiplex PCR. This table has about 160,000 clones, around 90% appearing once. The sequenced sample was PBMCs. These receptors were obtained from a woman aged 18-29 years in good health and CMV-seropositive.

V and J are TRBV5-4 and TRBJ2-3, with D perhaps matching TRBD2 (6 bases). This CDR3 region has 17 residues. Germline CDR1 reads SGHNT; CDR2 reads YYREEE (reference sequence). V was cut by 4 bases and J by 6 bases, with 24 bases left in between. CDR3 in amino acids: CASSGRPLASLGDTQYF. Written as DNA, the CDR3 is TGTGCCAGCAGCGGCCGACCTCTAGCGTCCTTGGGGGATACGCAGTATTTT.

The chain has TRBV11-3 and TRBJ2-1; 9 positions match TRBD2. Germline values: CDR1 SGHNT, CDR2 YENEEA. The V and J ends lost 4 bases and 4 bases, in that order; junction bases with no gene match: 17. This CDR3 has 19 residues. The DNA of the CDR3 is TGTGCCAGCAGCTCATATAGGGCCGCCCGGGCGGGAGGGTACAATGAGCAGTTCTTC. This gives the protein CASSSYRAARAGGYNEQFF.

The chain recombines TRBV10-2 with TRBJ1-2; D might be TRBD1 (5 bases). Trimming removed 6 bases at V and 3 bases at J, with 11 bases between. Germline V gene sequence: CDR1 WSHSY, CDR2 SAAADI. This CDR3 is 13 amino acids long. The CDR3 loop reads CASRTGEDYGYTF. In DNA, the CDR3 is TGCGCCAGCAGAACAGGAGAGGACTATGGCTACACCTTC.

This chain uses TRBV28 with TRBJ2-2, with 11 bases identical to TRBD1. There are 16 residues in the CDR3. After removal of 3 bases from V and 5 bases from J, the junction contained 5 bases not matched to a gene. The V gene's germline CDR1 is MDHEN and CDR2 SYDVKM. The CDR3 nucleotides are TGTGCCAGCAGTTTGGGACAGGGGGTGGGGACCGGGGAGCTGTTTTTT. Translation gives CASSLGQGVGTGELFF.

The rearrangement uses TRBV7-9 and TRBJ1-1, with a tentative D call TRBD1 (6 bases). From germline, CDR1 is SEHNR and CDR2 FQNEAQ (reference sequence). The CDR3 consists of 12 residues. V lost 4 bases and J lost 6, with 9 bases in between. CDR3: CASSWGGAEAFF. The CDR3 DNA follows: TGTGCCAGCAGCTGGGGGGGCGCTGAAGCTTTCTTT.

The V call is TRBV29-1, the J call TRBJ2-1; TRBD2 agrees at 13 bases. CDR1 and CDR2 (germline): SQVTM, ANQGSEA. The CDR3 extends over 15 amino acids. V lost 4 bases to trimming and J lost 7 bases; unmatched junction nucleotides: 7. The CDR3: CSVVGLAGALNEQFF. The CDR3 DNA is TGCAGCGTTGTAGGACTAGCGGGAGCTCTGAATGAGCAGTTCTTC.

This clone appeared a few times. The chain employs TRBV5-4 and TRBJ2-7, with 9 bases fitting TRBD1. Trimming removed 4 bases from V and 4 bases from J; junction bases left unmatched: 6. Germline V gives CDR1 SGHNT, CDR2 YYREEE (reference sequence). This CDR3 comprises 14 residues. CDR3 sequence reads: CASSLDRGLYEQYF. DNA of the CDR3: TGTGCCAGCAGCCTGGACAGGGGTTTGTACGAGCAGTACTTC.

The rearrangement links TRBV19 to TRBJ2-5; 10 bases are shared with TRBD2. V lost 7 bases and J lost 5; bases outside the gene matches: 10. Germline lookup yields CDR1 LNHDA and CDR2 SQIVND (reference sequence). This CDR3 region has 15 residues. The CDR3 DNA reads TGTGCCAGTAAAGCCTTAGCGGGAGGCTGGGAGACCCAGTACTTC. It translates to CASKALAGGWETQYF.

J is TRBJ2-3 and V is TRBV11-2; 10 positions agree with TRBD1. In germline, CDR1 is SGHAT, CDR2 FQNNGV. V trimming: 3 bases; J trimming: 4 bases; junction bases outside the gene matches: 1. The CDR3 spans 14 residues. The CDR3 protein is CASSLTGGADTQYF. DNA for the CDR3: TGTGCCAGCAGCTTGACAGGGGGCGCAGATACGCAGTATTTT.

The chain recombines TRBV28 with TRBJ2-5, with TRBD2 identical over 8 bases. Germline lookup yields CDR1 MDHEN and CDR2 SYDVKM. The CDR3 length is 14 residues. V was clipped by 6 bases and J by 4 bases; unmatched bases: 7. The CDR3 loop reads CASSPGGGPETQYF. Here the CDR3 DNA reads TGTGCCAGCAGCCCGGGGGGGGGTCCAGAGACCCAGTACTTC.

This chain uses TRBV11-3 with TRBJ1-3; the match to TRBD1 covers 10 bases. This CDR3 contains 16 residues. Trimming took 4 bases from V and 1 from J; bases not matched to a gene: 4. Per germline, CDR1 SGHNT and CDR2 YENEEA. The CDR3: CASSCRDRGSGNTIYF. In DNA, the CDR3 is TGTGCCAGCAGCTGCCGGGACAGGGGTTCTGGAAACACCATATATTTT.

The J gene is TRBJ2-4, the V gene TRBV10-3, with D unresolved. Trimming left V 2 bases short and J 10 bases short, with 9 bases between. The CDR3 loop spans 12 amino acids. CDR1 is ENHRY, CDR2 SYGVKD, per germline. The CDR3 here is CAISEEATIQYF. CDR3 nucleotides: TGTGCCATCAGTGAGGAGGCTACGATTCAGTACTTC.

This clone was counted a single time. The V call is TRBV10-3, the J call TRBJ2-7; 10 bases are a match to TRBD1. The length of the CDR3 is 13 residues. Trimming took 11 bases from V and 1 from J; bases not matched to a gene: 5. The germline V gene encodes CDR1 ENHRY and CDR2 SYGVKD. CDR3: CAPDRGHSYEQYF. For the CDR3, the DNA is TGTGCCCCAGACAGGGGGCATTCCTACGAGCAGTACTTC.

CDR3 in DNA: TGTGCCAGCAGCCCCTTCTCCCAGACCCAGTACTTC. Encoded protein: CASSPFSQTQYF. The chain has TRBV7-6 and TRBJ2-5; no reliable D call. The V end was cut by 5 bases, the J end by 6 bases, with 10 bases between. The germline CDR1 and CDR2 sequences are SGHVS and FNYEAQ. The CDR3 extends over 12 amino acids. The full variable domain, in which reference TRBV7-6 and TRBJ2-5 provide the parts outside the CDR3, is GAGVSQSPRYKVTKRGQDVALRCDPISGHVSLYWYRQALGQGPEFLTYFNYEAQQDKSGLPNDRFSAERPEGSISTLTIQRTEQRDSAMYRCASSPFSQTQYFGPGTRLLVL.

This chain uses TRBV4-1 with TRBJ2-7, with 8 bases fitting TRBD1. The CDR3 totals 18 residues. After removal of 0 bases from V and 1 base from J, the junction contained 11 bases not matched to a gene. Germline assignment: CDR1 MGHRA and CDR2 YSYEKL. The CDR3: CASSQEVWAGQGSYEQYF. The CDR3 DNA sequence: TGCGCCAGCAGCCAAGAAGTTTGGGCAGGACAGGGATCCTACGAGCAGTACTTC.

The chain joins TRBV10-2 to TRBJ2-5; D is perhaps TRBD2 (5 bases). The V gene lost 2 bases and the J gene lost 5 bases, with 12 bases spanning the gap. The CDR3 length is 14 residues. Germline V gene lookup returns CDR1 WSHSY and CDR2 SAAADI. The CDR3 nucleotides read TGCGCCAGCAGTGAGCGGGAATCAGCGGAGACCCAGTACTTC. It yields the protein CASSERESAETQYF.

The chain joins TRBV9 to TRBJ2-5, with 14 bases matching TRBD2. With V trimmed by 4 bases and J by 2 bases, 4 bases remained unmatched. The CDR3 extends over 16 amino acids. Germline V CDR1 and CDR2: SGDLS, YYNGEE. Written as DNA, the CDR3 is TGTGCCAGCAGCCCAGGACTAGCGGGAGGACAAGAGACCCAGTACTTC. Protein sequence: CASSPGLAGGQETQYF. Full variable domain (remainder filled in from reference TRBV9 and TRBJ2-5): DSGVTQTPKHLITATGQRVTLRCSPRSGDLSVYWYQQSLDQGLQFLIQYYNGEERAKGNILERFSAQQFPDLHSELNLSSLELGDSALYFCASSPGLAGGQETQYFGPGTRLLVL.

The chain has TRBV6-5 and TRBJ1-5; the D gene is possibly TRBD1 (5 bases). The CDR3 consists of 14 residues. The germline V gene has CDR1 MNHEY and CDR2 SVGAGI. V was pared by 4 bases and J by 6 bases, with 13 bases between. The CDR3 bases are TGTGCCAGCAGTTTGACAGAGGAGGGTCAGCCCCAGCATTTT. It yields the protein CASSLTEEGQPQHF.

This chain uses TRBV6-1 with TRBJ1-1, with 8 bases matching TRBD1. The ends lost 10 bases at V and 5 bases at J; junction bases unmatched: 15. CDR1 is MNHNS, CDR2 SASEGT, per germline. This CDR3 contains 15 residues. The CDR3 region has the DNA TGTGCCACCCCGGGACAGGAAAGGACGATTACTGAAGCTTTCTTT. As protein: CATPGQERTITEAFF.

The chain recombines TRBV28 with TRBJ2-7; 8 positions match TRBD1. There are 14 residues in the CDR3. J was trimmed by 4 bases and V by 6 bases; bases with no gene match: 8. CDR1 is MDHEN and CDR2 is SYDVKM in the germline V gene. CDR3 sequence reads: CASSYRGWGYEQYF. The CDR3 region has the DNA TGTGCCAGCAGCTACAGGGGGTGGGGGTACGAGCAGTACTTC. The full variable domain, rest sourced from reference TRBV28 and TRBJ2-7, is DVKVTQSSRYLVKRTGEKVFLECVQDMDHENMFWYRQDPGLGLRLIYFSYDVKMKEKGDIPEGYSVSREKKERFSLILESASTNQTSMYLCASSYRGWGYEQYFGPGTRLTVT.

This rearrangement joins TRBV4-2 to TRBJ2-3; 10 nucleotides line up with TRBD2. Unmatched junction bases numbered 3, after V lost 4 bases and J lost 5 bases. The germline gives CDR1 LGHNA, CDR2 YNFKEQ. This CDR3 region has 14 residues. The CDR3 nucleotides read TGTGCCAGCAGCCCGGGACTAGCGAGAGATACGCAGTATTTT. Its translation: CASSPGLARDTQYF.

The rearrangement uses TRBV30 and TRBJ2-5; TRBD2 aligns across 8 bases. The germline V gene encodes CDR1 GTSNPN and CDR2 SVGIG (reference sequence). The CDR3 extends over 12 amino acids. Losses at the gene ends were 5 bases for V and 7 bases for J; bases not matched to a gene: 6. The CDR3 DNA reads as TGTGCCTGGGAAAGCGGGGGTGGGACCCAGTACTTC. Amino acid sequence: CAWESGGGTQYF.

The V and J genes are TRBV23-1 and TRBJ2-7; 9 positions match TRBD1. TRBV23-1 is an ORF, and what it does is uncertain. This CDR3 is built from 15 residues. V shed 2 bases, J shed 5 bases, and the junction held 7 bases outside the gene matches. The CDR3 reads CASSQPGTGINEQYF. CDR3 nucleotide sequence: TGCGCCAGCAGTCAACCCGGGACAGGGATCAACGAGCAGTACTTC.

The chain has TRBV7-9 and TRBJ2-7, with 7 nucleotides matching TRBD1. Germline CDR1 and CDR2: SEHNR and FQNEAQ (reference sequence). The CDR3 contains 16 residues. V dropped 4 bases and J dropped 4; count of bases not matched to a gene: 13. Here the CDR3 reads CASSSGPGQKGYEQYF. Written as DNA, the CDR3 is TGTGCCAGCAGCTCCGGACCGGGACAGAAAGGTTACGAGCAGTACTTC.

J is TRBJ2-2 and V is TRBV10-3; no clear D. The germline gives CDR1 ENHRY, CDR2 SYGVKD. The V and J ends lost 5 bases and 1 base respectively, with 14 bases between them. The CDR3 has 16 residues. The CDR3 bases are TGTGCCATCAGTCCGCAGCCCCGACAGAACACCGGGGAGCTGTTTTTT. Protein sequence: CAISPQPRQNTGELFF.